This TCR beta chain was sequenced during a study of identical twins. This clonotype occurred many times. Its antigen is unknown. TCRdb processed the 5' RACE reads anew with MiXCR; each CDR3 protein has one entry. The sample has 270,000 or so distinct CDR3 sequences, about 8% seen once; the top ten hold less than 4%. Study-wide results and caveats: Partly confounded zero-insertion analyses could result from invariant MAIT and iNKT cells. Twin pairs' shared out-of-frame alpha sequences were enriched in low generation probability. Fewer insertions were carried by abundant cord blood beta clonotypes, but none was seen in memory repertoires. Researchers reported weaker excess twin sharing in beta out-of-frame sequences.

The CDR3 sequence is 17 residues long. CDR1 and CDR2 from the germline V gene are SQVTM and ANQGSEA. V gave up 0 bases and J gave up 5 bases; unmatched junction bases: 11. This same sample was also taken into another study, of yellow fever vaccine responses in identical twins.

The sequence derives from a woman aged 18 to 35 in good health. The chain has TRBV29-1 and TRBJ2-3, with 10 positions matching TRBD1. Material: CD8+ T cells sorted from blood. The CDR3 DNA reads TGCAGCGTTGAAGAGGGGTGGACAGGGGGAACATTAGATACGCAGTATTTT. This translates into CSVEEGWTGGTLDTQYF.